This is a list of T cell receptor beta chains from one sample in a study of blood T cell repertoires in COVID-19. The assay was immunoSEQ multiplex PCR, and TCRdb's table has in-frame clones only and misses some. The repertoire consists of around 270,000 clones, with approximately 88% occurring once and the leading ten covering around 3.1%. The sample taken for sequencing was PBMCs or T cells enriched from blood (not recorded which). These TCRs come from a woman in her 40s who had been exposed to COVID-19. The conserved cysteine and the conserved F or W are not part of the CDR3 here.

J gene	V gene	CDR3 protein
TRBJ1-6	TRBV7-2	ASSLVHRGGTYNSPLH
TRBJ1-1	TRBV7-2	ASSLAPQGGEAF
TRBJ2-1	TRBV9	ASSDSPTSGRAFGNEQF
TRBJ2-5	TRBV11-2	ASSIPMGGESETQY
TRBJ2-3	TRBV5-5	ASSHQRSTDTQY
TRBJ1-1	TRBV27	ASSPTWDSEAF
TRBJ2-3	TRBV5-6	ASSFPTSSKKNTQY
TRBJ1-1	TRBV12-3/TRBV12-4	ASSPLMNTEAF
TRBJ2-5	TRBV20-1	SASKGSGRGETQY
TRBJ2-3	TRBV4-1	ASSQVYTDSTDTQY
TRBJ1-6	TRBV6-1	ASSEGQGSPIPNSPLH
TRBJ1-1	TRBV3-1/TRBV3-2	ASSLSRDRGTEAF
TRBJ2-2	TRBV9	ASSSTGRETEGELF
TRBJ1-1	TRBV4-2	ASSQAQGEGTEAF
TRBJ2-3	TRBV2	ASTGGTDTQY
TRBJ1-4	TRBV14	ASSLRGTGNEKLF
TRBJ1-2	TRBV2	ASSEDRGRGYT
TRBJ1-5	TRBV3-1/TRBV3-2	ASSQGYGSMEPQH
TRBJ2-1	TRBV7-9	ASSFGLNEQF
TRBJ2-1	TRBV12-2	ASRLNSWDTQTSSYNEQF
TRBJ1-2	TRBV7-9	ASSFYPGFYGYT
TRBJ1-4	TRBV18	ASSRGSGTGEKLF
TRBJ1-4	TRBV7-2	ASSPHRGEKLF
TRBJ2-2	TRBV12-5	ASGFYPPRGDGELF
TRBJ2-4	TRBV7-2	ASTRGGTKNIQY
TRBJ1-4	TRBV23-1	ASSERGRVATNEKLF